The rows below give T cell receptor beta chains drawn from one sample of a study of cytomegalovirus exposure and HLA in healthy donors. Data came from immunoSEQ multiplex PCR; TCRdb stores just in-frame clones and leaves some out. The sample includes roughly 65,000 clones, just under 80% seen only once; the top ten take about 4.7%. The sample comprised PBMCs. These receptors were collected from a woman in her twenties or thirties in good health and CMV-seronegative. The CDR3 runs from the conserved cysteine through the conserved F or W. The D gene is left open where the match is weak.

d_call,j_call,v_call,cdr3_aa
-,TRBJ2-7,TRBV4-3,CASSQDRGSLVYEQYF
TRBD1,TRBJ1-5,TRBV30,CAWSGRQGNQPQHF
TRBD1,TRBJ1-1,TRBV28,CASSSGTANTEAFF
TRBD2,TRBJ2-7,TRBV5-1,CASSISGVDYEQYF
-,TRBJ2-7,TRBV7-2,CASSLGAKIEQYF
-,TRBJ1-1,TRBV30,CAWSTGRGPEAFF
-,TRBJ1-2,TRBV10-2,CASSALSNNYGYTF
TRBD2,TRBJ2-2,TRBV30,CAWSGVSGRAGELFF
TRBD2,TRBJ2-3,TRBV10-2,CASSVLAGGNTQYF
-,TRBJ2-5,TRBV4-3,CASSQRGWYGRSVETQYF